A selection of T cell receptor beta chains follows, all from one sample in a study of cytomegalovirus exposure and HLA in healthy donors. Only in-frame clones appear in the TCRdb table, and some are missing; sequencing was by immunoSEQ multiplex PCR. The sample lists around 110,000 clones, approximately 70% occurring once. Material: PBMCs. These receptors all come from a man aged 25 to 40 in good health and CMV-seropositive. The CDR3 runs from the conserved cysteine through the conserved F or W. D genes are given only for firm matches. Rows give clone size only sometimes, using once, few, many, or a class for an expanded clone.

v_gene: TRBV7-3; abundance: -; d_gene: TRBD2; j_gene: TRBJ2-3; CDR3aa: CASRPGGAGTDTQYF; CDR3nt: TGTGCCAGCAGACCGGGGGGGGCCGGAACAGATACGCAGTATTTT
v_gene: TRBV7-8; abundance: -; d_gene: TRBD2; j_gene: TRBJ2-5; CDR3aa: CASSLELAGDITETQYF; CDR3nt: TGTGCCAGCAGCTTAGAGTTAGCGGGGGATATAACAGAGACCCAGTACTTC
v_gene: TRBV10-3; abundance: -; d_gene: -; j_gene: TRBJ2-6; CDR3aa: CAISGESGANVLTF; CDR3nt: TGTGCCATCAGCGGGGAATCTGGGGCCAACGTCCTGACTTTC
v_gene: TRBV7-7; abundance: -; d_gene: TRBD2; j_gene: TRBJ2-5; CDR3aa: CASSLRTSGETQYF; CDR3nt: TGTGCTAGCAGCCTCCGGACTAGCGGCGAGACCCAGTACTTC
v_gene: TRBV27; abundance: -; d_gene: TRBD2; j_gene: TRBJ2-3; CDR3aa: CASMFRGLPPTDTQYF; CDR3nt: TGTGCCAGCATGTTTAGGGGACTACCCCCCACAGATACGCAGTATTTT
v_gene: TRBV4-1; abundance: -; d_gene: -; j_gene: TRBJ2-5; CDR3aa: CASSRLEVETQYF; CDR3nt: TGCGCCAGCAGCCGACTAGAGGTGGAGACCCAGTACTTC
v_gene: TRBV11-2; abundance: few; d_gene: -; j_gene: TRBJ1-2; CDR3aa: CASSFNRANGYTF; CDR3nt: TGTGCCAGCAGCTTTAACAGGGCCAATGGCTACACCTTC
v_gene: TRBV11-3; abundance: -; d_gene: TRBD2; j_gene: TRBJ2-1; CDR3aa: CASSPGRASDEQFF; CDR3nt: TGTGCCAGCAGCCCCGGGAGGGCGAGCGATGAGCAGTTCTTC
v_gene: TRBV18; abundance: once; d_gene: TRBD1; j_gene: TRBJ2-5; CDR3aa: CASTRDRQETQYF; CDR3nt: TGTGCCAGCACTCGGGACAGGCAAGAGACCCAGTACTTC
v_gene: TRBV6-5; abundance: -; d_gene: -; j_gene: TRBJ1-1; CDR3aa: CASGTSLTEAFF; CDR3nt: TGTGCCAGCGGTACGAGTTTAACTGAAGCTTTCTTT
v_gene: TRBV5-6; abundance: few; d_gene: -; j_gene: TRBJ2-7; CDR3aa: CASSGQQGISYEQYF; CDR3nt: TGTGCCAGCAGCGGGCAGCAGGGTATTTCCTACGAGCAGTACTTC
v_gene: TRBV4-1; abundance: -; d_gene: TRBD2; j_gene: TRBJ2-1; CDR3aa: CASSHGARTSGDNEQFF; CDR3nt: TGCGCCAGCAGCCACGGAGCTAGGACTAGCGGAGACAATGAGCAGTTCTTC
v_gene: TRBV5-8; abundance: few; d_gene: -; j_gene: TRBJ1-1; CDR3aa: CASSWNRDTEAFF; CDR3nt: TGTGCCAGCAGCTGGAACAGAGACACTGAAGCTTTCTTT
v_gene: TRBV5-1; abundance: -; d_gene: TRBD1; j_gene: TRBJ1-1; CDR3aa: CASSSPQDRPNTEAFF; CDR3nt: TGCGCCAGCAGCTCGCCACAGGACAGGCCCAACACTGAAGCTTTCTTT
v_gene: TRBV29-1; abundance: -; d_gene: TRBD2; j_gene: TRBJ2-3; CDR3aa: CSVEIVAGGLTDTQYF; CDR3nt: TGCAGCGTTGAGATAGTAGCGGGAGGGCTCACAGATACGCAGTATTTT
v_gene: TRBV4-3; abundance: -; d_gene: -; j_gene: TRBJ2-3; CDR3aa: CASSQVTPEGRDTQYF; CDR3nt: TGCGCCAGCAGCCAAGTTACCCCTGAAGGGAGAGATACGCAGTATTTT
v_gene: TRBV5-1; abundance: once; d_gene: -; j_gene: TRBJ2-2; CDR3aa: CASSLDGTGELFF; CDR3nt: TGCGCCAGCAGCTTGGACGGTACCGGGGAGCTGTTTTTT
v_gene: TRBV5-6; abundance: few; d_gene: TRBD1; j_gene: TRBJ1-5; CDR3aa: CASSPDRGQPQHF; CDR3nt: TGTGCCAGCAGCCCTGACAGGGGACAGCCCCAGCATTTT
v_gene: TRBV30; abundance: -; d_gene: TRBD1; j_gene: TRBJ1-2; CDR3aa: CAWSALTGGYGYTF; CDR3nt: TGTGCCTGGAGTGCCCTGACAGGGGGCTATGGCTACACCTTC
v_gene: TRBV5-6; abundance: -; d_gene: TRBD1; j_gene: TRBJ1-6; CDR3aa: CASNRGGTFSYNSPLHF; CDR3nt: TGTGCCAGCAACAGGGGCGGGACTTTCTCCTATAATTCACCCCTCCACTTT
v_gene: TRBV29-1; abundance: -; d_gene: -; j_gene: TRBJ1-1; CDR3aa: CSVERGGEGTEAFF; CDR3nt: TGCAGCGTTGAAAGAGGAGGGGAGGGTACTGAAGCTTTCTTT
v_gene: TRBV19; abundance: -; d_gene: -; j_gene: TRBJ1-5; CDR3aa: CATSPTSPGGNQPQHF; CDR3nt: TGTGCCACCTCACCAACCAGCCCAGGGGGCAATCAGCCCCAGCATTTT
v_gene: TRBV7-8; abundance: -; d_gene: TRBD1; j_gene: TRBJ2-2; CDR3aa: CASSPGGTGELFF; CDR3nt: TGTGCCAGCAGCCCAGGGGGCACCGGGGAGCTGTTTTTT
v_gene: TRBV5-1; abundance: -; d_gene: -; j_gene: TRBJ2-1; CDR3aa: CASSLDFSYNEQFF; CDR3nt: TGCGCCAGCAGCCTGGACTTCTCCTACAATGAGCAGTTCTTC
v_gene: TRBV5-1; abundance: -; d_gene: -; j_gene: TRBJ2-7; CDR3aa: CASSLGGRVPYEQYF; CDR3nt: TGCGCCAGCAGCTTGGGGGGCAGGGTGCCCTACGAGCAGTACTTC
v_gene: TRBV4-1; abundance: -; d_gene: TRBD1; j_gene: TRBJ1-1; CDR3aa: CASSQTQGFGTGTEAFF; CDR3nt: TGCGCCAGCAGCCAGACGCAGGGATTTGGGACAGGCACTGAAGCTTTCTTT
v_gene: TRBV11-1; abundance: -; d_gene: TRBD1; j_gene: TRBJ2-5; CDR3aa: CASGLDRGSETQYF; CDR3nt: TGTGCCAGCGGGTTGGACAGGGGCTCGGAGACCCAGTACTTC
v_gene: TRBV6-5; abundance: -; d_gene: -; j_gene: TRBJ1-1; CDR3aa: CASSSRDTHTEAFF; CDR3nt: TGTGCCAGCAGCAGCCGGGACACCCACACTGAAGCTTTCTTT
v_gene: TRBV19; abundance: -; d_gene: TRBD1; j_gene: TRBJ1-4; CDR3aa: CASTRKDRTHEKLFF; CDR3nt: TGTGCCAGTACAAGGAAGGACAGGACCCATGAAAAACTGTTTTTT
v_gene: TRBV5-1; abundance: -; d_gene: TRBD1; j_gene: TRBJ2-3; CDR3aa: CASSTGQGLTDTQYF; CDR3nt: TGCGCCAGCAGCACCGGACAGGGGCTCACAGATACGCAGTATTTT
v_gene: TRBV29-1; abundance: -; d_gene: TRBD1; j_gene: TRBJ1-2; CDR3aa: CSVLSPRGWLLPEGYTF; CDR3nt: TGCAGCGTCCTATCACCCAGGGGGTGGTTGCTCCCGGAGGGCTACACCTTC